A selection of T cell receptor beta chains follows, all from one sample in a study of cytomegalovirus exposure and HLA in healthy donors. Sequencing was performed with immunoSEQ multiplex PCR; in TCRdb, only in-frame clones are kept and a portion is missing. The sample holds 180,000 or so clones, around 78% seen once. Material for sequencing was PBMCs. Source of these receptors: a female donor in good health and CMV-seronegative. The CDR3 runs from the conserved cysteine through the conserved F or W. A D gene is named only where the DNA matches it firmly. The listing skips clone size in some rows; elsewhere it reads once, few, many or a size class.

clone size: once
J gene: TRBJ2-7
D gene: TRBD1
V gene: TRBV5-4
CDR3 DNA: TGTGCCAGCAGCTTGCGACAGGGGGCCTCCTACGAGCAGTACTTC
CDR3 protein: CASSLRQGASYEQYF

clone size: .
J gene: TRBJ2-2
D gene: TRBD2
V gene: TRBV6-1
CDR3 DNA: TGTGCCAGCAGTGCGGGACTAGCGGGGACCGGGGAGCTGTTTTTT
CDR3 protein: CASSAGLAGTGELFF

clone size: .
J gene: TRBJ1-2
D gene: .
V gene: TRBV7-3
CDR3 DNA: TGTGCCAGCAGCTCGAAGGCGGGAGGCGCTGGCTACACCTTC
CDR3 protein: CASSSKAGGAGYTF

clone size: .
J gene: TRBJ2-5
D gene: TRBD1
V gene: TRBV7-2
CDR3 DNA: TGTGCCAGCAGCTTAGCAGGACAGGGGGCGATTGAGACCCAGTACTTC
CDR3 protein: CASSLAGQGAIETQYF

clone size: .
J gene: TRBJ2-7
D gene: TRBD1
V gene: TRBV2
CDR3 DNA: TGTGCCAGCGTAAGGGGGCGCCGGGAGCAGTACTTC
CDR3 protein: CASVRGRREQYF

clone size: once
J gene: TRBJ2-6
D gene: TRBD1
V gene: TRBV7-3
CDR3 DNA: TGTGCCAGCAGCTTATCAGGGGGAGGGGCCAACGTCCTGACTTTC
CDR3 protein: CASSLSGGGANVLTF

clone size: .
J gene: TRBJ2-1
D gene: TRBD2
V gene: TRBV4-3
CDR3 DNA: TGCGCCAGCAGCCTTGACCGGGGGGTACCCAATGAGCAGTTCTTC
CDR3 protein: CASSLDRGVPNEQFF

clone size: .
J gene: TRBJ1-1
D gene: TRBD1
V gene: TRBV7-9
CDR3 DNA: TGTGCCAGCACCCAGGGGGCGCGCACTGAAGCTTTCTTT
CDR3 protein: CASTQGARTEAFF

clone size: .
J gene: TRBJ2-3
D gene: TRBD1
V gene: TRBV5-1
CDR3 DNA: TGCGCCAGCAGCGACGGACAGGGAGGAGATACGCAGTATTTT
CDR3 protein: CASSDGQGGDTQYF

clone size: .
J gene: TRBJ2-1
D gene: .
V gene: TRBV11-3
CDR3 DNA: TGTGCCAGCAGCTTAAGGTCGAGACTACCAAATGAGCAGTTCTTC
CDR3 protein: CASSLRSRLPNEQFF

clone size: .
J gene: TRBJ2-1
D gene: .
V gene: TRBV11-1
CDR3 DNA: TGTGCCAGCACTACCAGGGGGGACCAATACAATGAGCAGTTCTTC
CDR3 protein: CASTTRGDQYNEQFF

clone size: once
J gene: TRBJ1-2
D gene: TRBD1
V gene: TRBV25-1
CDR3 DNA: TGTGCCAGCAGTAGGACAGGGTTTGTTTCTAACTATGGCTACACCTTC
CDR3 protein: CASSRTGFVSNYGYTF

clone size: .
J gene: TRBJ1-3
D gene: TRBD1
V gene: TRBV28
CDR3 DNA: TGTGCCAGCAGTGCTCCCCGGGACAGTATAGGAAACACCATATATTTT
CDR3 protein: CASSAPRDSIGNTIYF

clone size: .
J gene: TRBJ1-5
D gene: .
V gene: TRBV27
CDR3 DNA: TGTGCCAGCAGTCCGACCCGCAGGGTACAGCCCCAGCATTTT
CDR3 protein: CASSPTRRVQPQHF